This entry lists 25 T cell receptor beta chains sequenced from one sample in a study of siplizumab effects on memory and regulatory T cells. Produced via immunoSEQ multiplex PCR; TCRdb's table is partial and in-frame only. The sample contains tens of thousands of clones, 95% to 97% of which appear only once. Sequenced: naive CD4+ T cells sorted from blood. The source of these receptors is a human donor in good health.

The chain is built from TRBV6-5 and TRBJ2-3, with no clear D. Trimming left V 6 bases short and J 1 base short, with 14 bases between. The CDR3 spans 15 residues. Germline loops: CDR1 MNHEY, CDR2 SVGAGI. The chain's CDR3 is CASSNQNSRTDTQYF. CDR3 coding DNA: TGTGCCAGCAGCAATCAGAACTCTCGCACAGATACGCAGTATTTT.

CDR3: CASSSNGLAGGRNEQFF. The CDR3 DNA is TGTGCCAGCAGCTCGAATGGACTAGCGGGAGGTAGGAATGAGCAGTTCTTC. The rearrangement uses TRBV7-2 and TRBJ2-1, with 14 bases fitting TRBD2. Germline V CDR1 and CDR2: SGHTA, FQGNSA. J lost 7 bases, V lost 4 bases, and 9 bases had no gene match. This CDR3 is 17 amino acids long. The variable domain in full, with the rest retrieved from reference TRBV7-2 and TRBJ2-1, is GAGVSQSPSNKVTEKGKDVELRCDPISGHTALYWYRQSLGQGLEFLIYFQGNSAPDKSGLPSDRFSAERTGGSVSTLTIQRTQQEDSAVYLCASSSNGLAGGRNEQFFGPGTRLTVL.

The chain uses TRBV11-3 and TRBJ2-2, with 10 bases identical to TRBD1. The CDR3 loop spans 16 amino acids. The V and J ends lost 5 bases and 1 base, in that order; junction bases with no gene match: 4. Germline CDR1 SGHNT, CDR2 YENEEA. The CDR3 here is CASSPGQGLNTGELFF. In DNA form, the CDR3 reads TGTGCCAGCAGCCCGGGACAGGGGTTGAACACCGGGGAGCTGTTTTTT.

The chain employs TRBV30 and TRBJ2-7; 8 nucleotides match TRBD1. J lost 1 base, V lost 2 bases, and 7 bases had no gene match. This CDR3 is 15 amino acids long. Germline V gene data show CDR1 as GTSNPN and CDR2 as SVGIG (reference sequence). CDR3 sequence: CAWSSPGQESYEQYF. In nucleotides, the CDR3 is TGTGCCTGGAGTTCACCGGGACAGGAATCCTACGAGCAGTACTTC.

Of note for this clone: Compared with germline, one end of the junction differs, possibly owing to a read error. CDR3 nucleotide sequence: TGTGCCAGCAGCCTAGCGGGCACCTACAATGAGCAGTTCTTC. Translating gives CASSLAGTYNEQFF. The V and J genes are TRBV7-6 and TRBJ2-1, with TRBD2 matching 8 bases. CDR1 SGHVS and CDR2 FNYEAQ come from the germline V gene. The CDR3 is made up of 14 amino acids.

The rearrangement links TRBV18 to TRBJ2-1; 10 nucleotides agree with TRBD1. The V gene's germline CDR1 is KGHSH and CDR2 LQKENI. V gave up 3 bases and J gave up 5 bases; unmatched junction bases: 10. The CDR3 has 17 amino acids. Written as DNA, the CDR3 is TGTGCCAGCTCACCTCGACAGGGGGCGACGTCCGACAATGAGCAGTTCTTC. Amino acid sequence: CASSPRQGATSDNEQFF.

The chain uses TRBV28 and TRBJ2-1; 12 bases align to TRBD2. This CDR3 region has 15 residues. Germline V gene data show CDR1 as MDHEN and CDR2 as SYDVKM. The V and J ends lost 9 bases and 6 bases, in that order; junction bases with no gene match: 9. CDR3: CASSSLGLAGNEQFF. CDR3 DNA sequence: TGTGCCAGTTCATCTCTGGGACTAGCGGGCAATGAGCAGTTCTTC.

The rearrangement links TRBV7-9 to TRBJ2-1; TRBD1 is a possible D gene (6 bases). The germline gives CDR1 SEHNR, CDR2 FQNEAQ (reference sequence). Trimming removed 7 bases at V and 8 bases at J, with 15 bases between. CDR3 length: 13 amino acids. CDR3 sequence: CASKASQGHEQFF. The CDR3 DNA follows: TGTGCCAGCAAGGCTAGCCAGGGGCATGAGCAGTTCTTC.

J is TRBJ2-1 and V is TRBV28; D is unresolved. The CDR3 consists of 12 residues. Per the germline V gene, CDR1 is MDHEN and CDR2 is SYDVKM. Trimming removed 1 base at V and 8 bases at J, with 6 bases between. In DNA form, the CDR3 reads TGTGCCAGCAGTTTATTTCCCGATGAGCAGTTCTTC. Residues: CASSLFPDEQFF.

The chain joins TRBV4-1 to TRBJ2-6; D is perhaps TRBD1 (6 bases). CDR3 length equals 17 residues. V was cut by 4 bases and J by 0 bases, with 13 bases left in between. Germline V CDR1 and CDR2: MGHRA, YSYEKL. This CDR3 is CASSPRQVNSGANVLTF. In nucleotides, the CDR3 is TGCGCCAGCAGCCCACGACAGGTGAACTCTGGGGCCAACGTCCTGACTTTC.

The chain employs TRBV5-4 and TRBJ2-2; 7 positions match TRBD1. The germline V gene encodes CDR1 SGHNT and CDR2 YYREEE (reference sequence). The CDR3 consists of 14 residues. With 4 bases clipped from V and 4 bases from J, the junction kept 4 bases outside the gene matches. The CDR3, as DNA: TGTGCCAGCAGCAGTCGGGACAGCACCGGGGAGCTGTTTTTT. Amino acid sequence: CASSSRDSTGELFF.

The chain couples TRBV20-1 to TRBJ1-1; no definite D call. The CDR3 is 11 residues long. CDR1 is DFQATT, CDR2 SNEGSKA, per germline (reference sequence). The V end was cut by 8 bases, the J end by 2 bases, with 9 bases between. CDR3 region: CSPSRNTEAFF. The CDR3, as DNA: TGCAGTCCCTCGAGAAACACTGAAGCTTTCTTT.

The chain joins TRBV9 to TRBJ2-7; the D gene is possibly TRBD2 (6 bases). The V gene lost 3 bases and the J gene lost 2 bases, with 15 bases spanning the gap. The germline V gene has CDR1 SGDLS and CDR2 YYNGEE. The CDR3 is made up of 15 amino acids. CDR3 loop: CASSAGLLPTYEQYF. CDR3 DNA sequence: TGTGCCAGCAGCGCGGGACTTCTACCCACCTACGAGCAGTACTTC.

The rearrangement links TRBV30 to TRBJ2-7, with 7 bases matching TRBD1. The CDR3 is 11 residues long. Germline CDR1 is GTSNPN and CDR2 is SVGIG (reference sequence). With 5 bases clipped from V and 5 bases from J, the junction kept 3 bases outside the gene matches. The CDR3, as DNA: TGTGCCTGGGACAGGGTGAACGAGCAGTACTTC. Protein sequence: CAWDRVNEQYF.

For the CDR3, the DNA is TGCGCCAGCAGCCACGGACACCTTGACACTGAAGCTTTCTTT. Amino acid sequence: CASSHGHLDTEAFF. The rearrangement uses TRBV4-1 and TRBJ1-1, with D possibly being TRBD1 (5 bases). From germline, CDR1 is MGHRA and CDR2 YSYEKL. The ends were cut back, 3 bases at V and 3 bases at J, with 11 bases in the middle. The CDR3 spans 14 residues.

The chain carries TRBV11-2 and TRBJ1-2; D is possibly TRBD1 (6 bases). Trimming left V 5 bases short and J 8 bases short, with 18 bases between. Germline lookup yields CDR1 SGHAT and CDR2 FQNNGV. This CDR3 has 14 amino acids. Here the CDR3 reads CASSPGGGQWGYTF. DNA for the CDR3: TGTGCCAGCAGCCCCGGGGGGGGGCAGTGGGGCTACACCTTC.

This clone was counted once. V gene TRBV6-1 combines with J gene TRBJ1-5, with D uncertain. Germline-derived CDR1 and CDR2 are MNHNS and SASEGT. V gave up 3 bases and J gave up 7 bases, with 16 bases separating them. The CDR3 totals 15 residues. CDR3 amino acids: CASSDRQILNQPQHF. The CDR3 DNA reads as TGTGCCAGCAGTGACAGGCAAATATTAAACCAGCCCCAGCATTTT.

The rearrangement links TRBV10-1 to TRBJ2-7, with TRBD1 matching 10 bases. This CDR3 is 16 amino acids long. With V trimmed by 10 bases and J by 1 base, 13 bases remained unmatched. Germline lookup yields CDR1 WNHNN and CDR2 SYGVQD (reference sequence). CDR3 loop: CAKPNHSGQGSYEQYF. The DNA of the CDR3 is TGCGCCAAGCCAAACCATTCGGGACAGGGGTCCTACGAGCAGTACTTC.

This rearrangement joins TRBV28 to TRBJ1-4; D is undetermined. V was trimmed by 2 bases and J by 7 bases, leaving 14 bases between them. The germline V gene has CDR1 MDHEN and CDR2 SYDVKM. The CDR3 length is 15 residues. The CDR3 spells CASSLPGPRTEKLFF. In DNA, the CDR3 is TGTGCCAGCAGTTTACCCGGGCCCCGTACTGAAAAACTGTTTTTT.

This clone was counted a single time. The genes are TRBV4-1 and TRBJ2-4; D not certain. The V end was cut by 1 base, the J end by 8 bases, with 6 bases between. The CDR3 loop spans 12 amino acids. Germline V gene lookup returns CDR1 MGHRA and CDR2 YSYEKL. CDR3 sequence: CASSQVGYIQYF. CDR3 bases: TGCGCCAGCAGCCAAGTCGGGTACATTCAGTACTTC.

The rearrangement joins TRBV19 to TRBJ1-5; 10 bases fit TRBD1. The junction had 4 bases not matched to a gene; V was cut back by 4 bases and J by 4 bases. Germline assignment: CDR1 LNHDA and CDR2 SQIVND (reference sequence). The CDR3 runs to 15 residues. Written as DNA, the CDR3 is TGTGCCAGTAGTAGACGGGACAGGGGTAATCAGCCCCAGCATTTT. This translates into CASSRRDRGNQPQHF.

This clone was seen just once. The chain combines TRBV19 with TRBJ2-3; 9 bases fit TRBD2. This CDR3 spans 13 amino acids. V lost 11 bases and J lost 5; bases outside the gene matches: 8. The V gene's germline CDR1 is LNHDA and CDR2 SQIVND (reference sequence). The CDR3 region has the DNA TGTGCCGCTCGAGGAGCGGGGGGAGATACGCAGTATTTT. As protein: CAARGAGGDTQYF.

This chain uses TRBV7-3 with TRBJ2-3; tentatively, D is TRBD2 (5 bases). The CDR3 has 14 amino acids. V gave up 5 bases and J gave up 2 bases, with 11 bases separating them. Germline loops: CDR1 SGHTA, CDR2 FQGTGA. The DNA of the CDR3 is TGTGCCAGCAGCGCCGGACTTAACACAGATACGCAGTATTTT. As protein: CASSAGLNTDTQYF.

The chain links TRBV7-8 to TRBJ2-7; 11 bases map to TRBD1. The CDR3 loop spans 15 amino acids. Germline V gene sequence: CDR1 SGHVS, CDR2 FQNEAQ. The trim removed 5 bases at V and 3 bases at J, leaving 6 bases unmatched. The CDR3 nucleotides read TGTGCCAGCAGCCCTCCGGGGACAGGGGGCTACGAGCAGTACTTC. Protein sequence: CASSPPGTGGYEQYF.

The CDR3: CASSPRLAGGSGRNEQYF. CDR3 DNA: TGTGCCAGCAGCCCTAGGCTAGCGGGAGGGAGTGGGAGGAACGAGCAGTACTTC. The chain couples TRBV7-2 to TRBJ2-7; TRBD2 aligns across 12 bases. The germline V gene encodes CDR1 SGHTA and CDR2 FQGNSA. This CDR3 region has 18 residues. Trimming at V came to 5 bases and at J to 5 bases, leaving 16 bases not matched to a gene.